The clone carrying this T cell receptor (beta chain) was found a few times. The CDR3 has 14 residues. The V end was cut by 3 bases, the J end by 7 bases, with 15 bases between. Germline V CDR1 and CDR2: SEHNR, FQNEAQ (reference sequence). The entry originates in a study of blood T cell repertoires in COVID-19. Study-level information: Samples of COVID-19 (acute and convalescent) were obtained from the United States, Italy and Spain. Sources were T cells, B-cell-depleted T cells, or PBMCs; the material itself was cDNA or gDNA.

Study processing details: Amplified reference gene primers provided the basis for estimating nucleated cell counts. Libraries were prepared by immunoSEQ multiplex PCR; TCRdb keeps only in-frame clonotypes and omits some of them. D and trimming come from the DNA, and the V and J calls and clone size come from that table. The profile shows 90,000 to 110,000 clones, about 76% of them singletons. The specimen sequenced was peripheral blood. This chain uses TRBV7-9 with TRBJ1-2, with a possible D match to TRBD1 (5 bases). This receptor was identified in a man at least 80 years old with acute or convalescent COVID-19. The chain's CDR3 is CASSFGQGGIGYTF. CDR3 DNA: TGTGCCAGCAGCTTTGGGCAGGGCGGTATTGGCTACACCTTC.